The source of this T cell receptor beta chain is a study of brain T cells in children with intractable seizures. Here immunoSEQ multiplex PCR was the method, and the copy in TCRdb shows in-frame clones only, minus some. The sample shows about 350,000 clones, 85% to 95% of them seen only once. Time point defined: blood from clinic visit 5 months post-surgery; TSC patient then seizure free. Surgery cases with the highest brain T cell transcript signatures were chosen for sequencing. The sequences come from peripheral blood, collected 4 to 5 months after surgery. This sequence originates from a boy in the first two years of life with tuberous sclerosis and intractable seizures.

DNA of the CDR3: TGTGCCAGCAGCTTGACAACCTTTAATGAAAAACTGTTTTTT. Amino acids: CASSLTTFNEKLFF. V and J are TRBV5-6 and TRBJ1-4; D unclear. Germline V gives CDR1 SGHDT, CDR2 YYEEEE. This CDR3 is built from 14 residues. V was clipped by 1 base and J by 4 bases, with 8 bases between them.